The 24 T cell receptor beta chains reported below all come from one sample, sequenced in a study of beta chain features in type 1 diabetes. The entirety of the isolated RNA underwent reverse transcription, so expressed TCRB transcripts were sequenced. Clones were sequenced by immunoSEQ multiplex PCR, and TCRdb holds only the in-frame ones, with some missing. The sample gives about 900,000 clones, roughly a sixth of which show up once; roughly 0.025% is in the top ten. The source material was naive CD4+ T cells from blood. The source of these receptors is a young woman in good health.

This clone was seen only a few times. The chain carries TRBV9 and TRBJ2-1, with 8 positions matching TRBD2. V shed 4 bases, J shed 5 bases, and the junction held 8 bases outside the gene matches. CDR1 is SGDLS and CDR2 is YYNGEE in the germline V gene. The CDR3 is 15 amino acids. CDR3 loop: CASSFRTSQDNEQFF. The CDR3 nucleotides read TGTGCCAGCAGCTTTCGGACTAGCCAAGACAATGAGCAGTTCTTC.

The sample holds a few counts of this clone. V usage is TRBV28 and J usage is TRBJ2-2; D remains ambiguous. Germline CDR1 MDHEN, CDR2 SYDVKM. CDR3 length: 14 residues. Trimming shortened V by 3 bases and J by 1 base, and 6 bases separated the two germline ends. Written as DNA, the CDR3 is TGTGCCAGCAGTTTTGAAGGGAACACCGGGGAGCTGTTTTTT. Its translation is CASSFEGNTGELFF.

This clone was recorded a few times. J is TRBJ2-3 and V is TRBV7-2; D is possibly TRBD2 (5 bases). Trimming took off 0 bases at V and 3 bases at J, with 10 bases between the two ends. Per the germline V gene, CDR1 is SGHTA and CDR2 is FQGNSA. This CDR3 has 15 amino acids. The CDR3 is CASSLAVTRTDTQYF. In DNA form, the CDR3 reads TGTGCCAGCAGCTTAGCGGTCACTAGAACAGATACGCAGTATTTT.

This clone was seen a handful of times. The sample carries other DNA sequences with the same CDR3. V gene TRBV9 combines with J gene TRBJ2-5, with 8 bases identical to TRBD1. J gave up 5 bases and V 4 bases, and 7 bases lay outside the gene matches. The CDR3 contains 14 residues. CDR1 and CDR2 (germline): SGDLS, YYNGEE. CDR3 nucleotide sequence: TGTGCCAGCAGCCCAACAGGGGGACGGGAGACCCAGTACTTC. The encoded protein is CASSPTGGRETQYF.

In its sample, this clone was seen a few times. CDR3 nucleotide sequence: TGCGCCAGCAGCCAAGACGGGGGACGCGGGGGCGCGAAGGGCTACACCTTC. It is translated as CASSQDGGRGGAKGYTF. The chain is built from TRBV4-3 and TRBJ1-2; D is perhaps TRBD1 (6 bases). V was trimmed by 0 bases and J by 8 bases, leaving 22 bases between them. Per the germline V gene, CDR1 is LGHNA and CDR2 is YSLEER. CDR3 length: 17 residues.

This clone has only a few counts. This rearrangement joins TRBV6-5 to TRBJ2-7; 8 bases fit TRBD1. This CDR3 is 14 amino acids long. The J segment lost 2 bases and the V segment lost 6 bases, leaving 6 bases of the junction unmatched. Germline loops: CDR1 MNHEY, CDR2 SVGAGI. The CDR3 spells CASSRRDRPYEQYF. CDR3 nucleotides: TGTGCCAGCAGCCGACGGGACAGGCCCTACGAGCAGTACTTC.

Only a few counts were recorded for this clone. This sequence joins TRBV28 and TRBJ1-2, with D hard to call. The CDR3 totals 12 residues. Trimming took off 8 bases at V and 3 bases at J, with 10 bases between the two ends. Germline V gives CDR1 MDHEN, CDR2 SYDVKM. In nucleotides, the CDR3 is TGTGCCAGCTCGATACTCGACTATGGCTACACCTTC. Translated: CASSILDYGYTF.

To note about this clone: The sample holds other DNA sequences that translate to the same CDR3. The chain combines TRBV28 with TRBJ2-1; no clear D gene. Trimming cost V 3 bases and J 3 bases, with 3 bases left between them. The CDR3 extends over 12 amino acids. Germline CDR1 MDHEN, CDR2 SYDVKM. CDR3 sequence reads: CASSLIYNEQFF. The CDR3 DNA sequence: TGTGCCAGCAGTTTGATCTACAATGAGCAGTTCTTC. The full variable domain, completed using reference TRBV28 and TRBJ2-1, is DVKVTQSSRYLVKRTGEKVFLECVQDMDHENMFWYRQDPGLGLRLIYFSYDVKMKEKGDIPEGYSVSREKKERFSLILESASTNQTSMYLCASSLIYNEQFFGPGTRLTVL.

V gene TRBV18 combines with J gene TRBJ2-7; the D gene is possibly TRBD1 (5 bases). V shed 2 bases and J shed 4 bases, with 12 bases lying between them. This CDR3 has 14 amino acids. CDR1 and CDR2 (germline): KGHSH, LQKENI. Here the CDR3 DNA reads TGTGCCAGCTCACCATACAGGAATCGGTACGAGCAGTACTTC. Its translation is CASSPYRNRYEQYF.

The chain uses TRBV11-2 and TRBJ2-1, with D maybe TRBD2 (6 bases). Germline V gene sequence: CDR1 SGHAT, CDR2 FQNNGV. This CDR3 is 14 amino acids long. V was clipped by 5 bases and J by 4 bases, with 12 bases between them. CDR3 DNA: TGTGCCAGCAGCCCAGGGAGGAAGTACAATGAGCAGTTCTTC. It yields the protein CASSPGRKYNEQFF.

This clone was observed a handful of times. The chain joins TRBV6-5 to TRBJ2-2; weak D call: TRBD1 (5 bases). The germline V gene encodes CDR1 MNHEY and CDR2 SVGAGI. V lost 4 bases, J lost 1 base, and 7 bases lay in between. The CDR3 has 14 amino acids. In DNA form, the CDR3 reads TGTGCCAGCAGTTTCACAGGGAACACCGGGGAGCTGTTTTTT. Translation: CASSFTGNTGELFF.

The rearrangement links TRBV4-1 to TRBJ1-4; a possible D gene is TRBD1 (6 bases). Germline V gene sequence: CDR1 MGHRA, CDR2 YSYEKL. The CDR3 sequence is 15 residues long. With 4 bases removed from V and 7 bases from J, the gap between germline ends came to 16 bases. The CDR3 reads CASSLMTGYLEKLFF. Written as DNA, the CDR3 is TGCGCCAGCAGCCTCATGACAGGTTACCTTGAAAAACTGTTTTTT.

The V and J genes are TRBV19 and TRBJ2-5; TRBD1 agrees at 7 bases. Germline CDR1 LNHDA, CDR2 SQIVND (reference sequence). V was pared by 3 bases and J by 2 bases, with 6 bases of the junction left unmatched. CDR3 length: 15 amino acids. In DNA form, the CDR3 reads TGTGCCAGTAGTATCCCAGGGGACAGACAAGAGACCCAGTACTTC. This translates into CASSIPGDRQETQYF.

This clone was seen more than once but under ten times. The chain couples TRBV5-4 to TRBJ2-2; TRBD1 matches at 10 bases. The trim removed 4 bases at V and 6 bases at J, leaving 9 bases unmatched. Germline loops: CDR1 SGHNT, CDR2 YYREEE (reference sequence). The CDR3 length is 16 residues. CDR3 coding DNA: TGTGCCAGCAGCAAAACCGGGACAGGGGAAGCCGGGGAGCTGTTTTTT. Its translation: CASSKTGTGEAGELFF.

The rearrangement joins TRBV7-9 to TRBJ2-3; TRBD1 might be the D (6 bases). Trimming took 4 bases from V and 6 from J, leaving 11 bases between them. This CDR3 spans 13 amino acids. Germline loops: CDR1 SEHNR, CDR2 FQNEAQ (reference sequence). DNA of the CDR3: TGTGCCAGCAGCTACAGGGCCGGGGATACGCAGTATTTT. It is translated as CASSYRAGDTQYF.

This chain uses TRBV28 with TRBJ1-2, with 7 bases identical to TRBD1. V was clipped by 6 bases and J by 6 bases; unmatched bases: 19. This CDR3 is 17 amino acids long. CDR1 is MDHEN, CDR2 SYDVKM, per germline. The CDR3 here is CASRTRGGVGSLHGYTF. CDR3 DNA: TGTGCCAGCAGGACCAGAGGGGGCGTGGGTTCATTGCATGGCTACACCTTC.

The rearrangement joins TRBV14 to TRBJ2-7; D call uncertain. The CDR3 length is 14 residues. CDR1 is SGHDN and CDR2 is FVKESK in the germline V gene. Deletions cut 2 bases from V and 2 bases from J, with 10 bases between. The CDR3 coding sequence is TGTGCCAGCAGCCAACCTTTCTATGCCTACGAGCAGTACTTC. Encoded protein: CASSQPFYAYEQYF.

This clone was seen only a few times. The chain recombines TRBV5-1 with TRBJ2-5; no firm D call. The CDR3 is 12 residues long. CDR1 SGHRS and CDR2 YFSETQ come from the germline V gene. The V and J ends lost 4 bases and 1 base respectively, with 5 bases between them. CDR3 nucleotide sequence: TGCGCCAGCAGCCCTACCCAAGAGACCCAGTACTTC. This gives the protein CASSPTQETQYF.

The CDR3 DNA follows: TGTGCCAGCTCCGCGACTCGACAGGGCGCTTTCACAGATACGCAGTATTTT. Its translation is CASSATRQGAFTDTQYF. The chain uses TRBV7-8 and TRBJ2-3; TRBD1 agrees at 7 bases. Germline V gene lookup returns CDR1 SGHVS and CDR2 FQNEAQ. Trimming removed 8 bases from V and 2 bases from J; junction bases left unmatched: 16. This CDR3 spans 17 amino acids.

CDR3 protein: CASSEGPGGAFF. Here the CDR3 DNA reads TGTGCCAGCAGTGAGGGTCCGGGGGGGGCTTTCTTT. The V and J genes are TRBV2 and TRBJ1-1; TRBD1 might be the D (5 bases). There are 12 residues in the CDR3. Trimming stripped 3 bases from V and 11 bases from J, with 13 bases between. Germline lookup yields CDR1 SNHLY and CDR2 FYNNEI.

The V call is TRBV7-9, the J call TRBJ2-1; 9 nucleotides agree with TRBD1. V gave up 6 bases and J gave up 2 bases; unmatched junction bases: 8. This CDR3 has 16 amino acids. From germline, CDR1 is SEHNR and CDR2 FQNEAQ (reference sequence). In DNA, the CDR3 is TGTGCCAGCAGTCAAGTAGGGGACAGGGCCTACAATGAGCAGTTCTTC. This encodes CASSQVGDRAYNEQFF.

The chain employs TRBV18 and TRBJ2-3, with 7 bases identical to TRBD1. Germline V gene lookup returns CDR1 KGHSH and CDR2 LQKENI. The CDR3 loop spans 15 amino acids. V was clipped by 3 bases and J by 1 base; unmatched bases: 4. CDR3 DNA: TGTGCCAGCTCACCTAGAGGACAGGGCACAGATACGCAGTATTTT. It translates to CASSPRGQGTDTQYF.

This clone has just a few counts. The V call is TRBV6-1, the J call TRBJ2-6; D possibly uses TRBD1 or TRBD2 (5 bases each). The CDR3 is made up of 17 amino acids. Germline CDR1 and CDR2: MNHNS and SASEGT. The V end was cut by 4 bases, the J end by 6 bases, with 19 bases between. This CDR3 reads CASSGGRMPSTANVLTF. CDR3 bases: TGTGCCAGCAGTGGGGGACGGATGCCATCTACGGCCAACGTCCTGACTTTC.

This clone was counted only a few times. The chain couples TRBV5-6 to TRBJ2-7; D call uncertain. V lost 1 base to trimming and J lost 0 bases, with 8 bases between them. The CDR3 has 14 amino acids. Germline V CDR1 and CDR2: SGHDT, YYEEEE. In DNA, the CDR3 is TGTGCCAGCAGCTTGCTCGGCGGCTCCTACGAGCAGTACTTC. It translates to CASSLLGGSYEQYF.